These 16 T cell receptor beta chains share one sample of origin, sequenced in a study of blood T cell repertoires in COVID-19. Only in-frame clones appear in the TCRdb table, and some are missing; sequencing was by immunoSEQ multiplex PCR. The data hold roughly 250,000 clones, with about 90% observed a single time. The source material was peripheral blood. All receptors come from a woman aged 25 to 39 with COVID-19, enrolled during active disease.

This clone was counted once. The CDR3 nucleotides are TGTGCCAGCAGCTTGGACAGGGGATATACGCAGTATTTT. It is translated as CASSLDRGYTQYF. The chain joins TRBV11-2 to TRBJ2-3, with 9 bases that match TRBD1. Trimming cost V 3 bases and J 7 bases; bases outside gene matches: 2. CDR1 is SGHAT, CDR2 FQNNGV, per germline. The length of the CDR3 is 13 residues.

The V call is TRBV2, the J call TRBJ1-5; TRBD1 aligns across 8 bases. Germline V lookup: CDR1 SNHLY, CDR2 FYNNEI. Trimming removed 7 bases from V and 15 bases from J; junction bases left unmatched: 17. The CDR3 has 14 amino acids. This CDR3 is CASISGQGASTLHF. The CDR3 DNA is TGTGCCAGCATTTCGGGGCAGGGGGCTTCTACCCTGCATTTT.

The chain employs TRBV5-1 and TRBJ2-5; 12 bases are a match to TRBD2. The trim removed 5 bases at V and 4 bases at J, leaving 9 bases unmatched. This CDR3 contains 16 residues. Germline-derived CDR1 and CDR2 are SGHRS and YFSETQ. CDR3 protein: CASRTLAGGPGETQYF. CDR3 DNA sequence: TGCGCCAGCAGAACTCTAGCGGGGGGGCCGGGAGAGACCCAGTACTTC.

This clone has just one count. V usage is TRBV12-3 or TRBV12-4 and J usage is TRBJ1-2, with TRBD1 as a possible D gene (5 bases). The CDR3 has 13 residues. V lost 5 bases to trimming and J lost 8 bases, with 15 bases between them. The CDR3 DNA is TGTGCCAGCAGTCGTCCAGGGTTTGAGGGCTACACCTTC. It codes for CASSRPGFEGYTF.

V and J are TRBV7-2 and TRBJ2-1; TRBD2 matches at 10 bases. V trimming: 0 bases; J trimming: 7 bases; junction bases outside the gene matches: 6. Germline assignment: CDR1 SGHTA and CDR2 FQGNSA. The CDR3 extends over 16 amino acids. Here the CDR3 reads CASSLAISSGGNEQFF. The CDR3 DNA is TGTGCCAGCAGCTTAGCGATTTCTAGCGGGGGTAATGAGCAGTTCTTC.

The chain employs TRBV5-4 and TRBJ2-5, with a tentative D call TRBD2 (6 bases). The CDR3 extends over 11 amino acids. Germline lookup yields CDR1 SGHNT and CDR2 YYREEE (reference sequence). V lost 7 bases to trimming and J lost 8 bases, with 12 bases between them. In DNA, the CDR3 is TGTGCCAGCGCCACCGGGGGTACCCAGTACTTC. Translating it yields CASATGGTQYF.

As regards this clone: In the same sample, other DNA sequences code for this CDR3. The CDR3 DNA reads as TGCGCCAGCAGCTTAGGGACAGGGAACTATGGCTACACCTTC. Its protein product is CASSLGTGNYGYTF. The chain employs TRBV5-1 and TRBJ1-2; 9 nucleotides align to TRBD1. The germline CDR1 and CDR2 sequences are SGHRS and YFSETQ. With 2 bases clipped from V and 2 bases from J, the junction kept 1 base outside the gene matches. The CDR3 runs to 14 residues. The variable domain in full, with the rest retrieved from reference TRBV5-1 and TRBJ1-2, is KAGVTQTPRYLIKTRGQQVTLSCSPISGHRSVSWYQQTPGQGLQFLFEYFSETQRNKGNFPGRFSGRQFSNSRSEMNVSTLELGDSALYLCASSLGTGNYGYTFGSGTRLTVV.

This rearrangement joins TRBV15 to TRBJ1-5; D is uncertain. The CDR3 is 13 amino acids. Germline lookup yields CDR1 LNHNV and CDR2 YYDKDF (reference sequence). V shed 3 bases and J shed 4 bases, with 7 bases lying between them. The CDR3, as DNA: TGTGCCACCAGCAGTGACATTAATCAGCCCCAGCATTTT. Its protein product is CATSSDINQPQHF.

The rearrangement joins TRBV21-1 to TRBJ1-6; the D segment call TRBD1 is taken from the table without a DNA check. TRBV21-1 is an annotated pseudogene. This CDR3 has 14 residues. This CDR3 reads CARSVDRLNSPLHF. The CDR3 DNA is TGTGCCAGATCGGTAGACAGGTTAAATTCACCCCTCCACTTT.

The chain couples TRBV7-9 to TRBJ1-2; 11 bases align to TRBD1. The CDR3 runs to 15 residues. In germline, CDR1 is SEHNR, CDR2 FQNEAQ (reference sequence). Unmatched junction bases numbered 7, after V lost 5 bases and J lost 5 bases. Written as DNA, the CDR3 is TGTGCCAGCAGCGCTGTAGGGACAGGGGGATATGGCTACACCTTC. Translation gives CASSAVGTGGYGYTF.

This chain joins TRBV28 and TRBJ1-2, with D possibly being TRBD1 (5 bases). CDR3 length: 16 amino acids. V lost 3 bases, J lost 4 bases, and 18 bases lay in between. Germline lookup yields CDR1 MDHEN and CDR2 SYDVKM. The CDR3 nucleotides read TGTGCCAGCAGTTTTCTGGGAGGGGCAGCTCCCTATGGCTACACCTTC. The encoded protein is CASSFLGGAAPYGYTF.

CDR3 DNA sequence: TGTGCCAGCAGCTTTGAGGTCGACACTGAAGCTTTCTTT. It is translated as CASSFEVDTEAFF. The rearrangement joins TRBV11-2 to TRBJ1-1; D is unresolved. Per the germline V gene, CDR1 is SGHAT and CDR2 is FQNNGV. The CDR3 has 13 residues. V lost 3 bases to trimming and J lost 3 bases, with 8 bases between them.

Turning to this clone: This sample includes further DNA sequences coding for the same CDR3. The chain uses TRBV5-1 and TRBJ1-2; D may be TRBD1 (5 bases). There are 14 residues in the CDR3. Germline V gene sequence: CDR1 SGHRS, CDR2 YFSETQ. V lost 1 base and J lost 2, with 9 bases in between. CDR3 loop: CASSLTTGNYGYTF. The CDR3 DNA is TGCGCCAGCAGCTTGACTACAGGAAACTATGGCTACACCTTC.

The rearrangement joins TRBV4-1 to TRBJ1-4; unclear D gene. Germline V lookup: CDR1 MGHRA, CDR2 YSYEKL. This CDR3 contains 13 residues. V gave up 4 bases and J gave up 8 bases, with 11 bases separating them. DNA for the CDR3: TGCGCCAGCAGCCGGATCGGGGTGGAAAAACTGTTTTTT. Translation: CASSRIGVEKLFF.

This sequence joins TRBV5-6 and TRBJ2-7, with D maybe TRBD1 (5 bases). The CDR3 has 17 amino acids. Trimming took 0 bases from V and 0 from J, leaving 16 bases between them. Per germline, CDR1 SGHDT and CDR2 YYEEEE. CDR3 DNA: TGTGCCAGCAGCTTGGCCGTTTTGGGGCCTAGCTCCTACGAGCAGTACTTC. Its protein product is CASSLAVLGPSSYEQYF.

J is TRBJ2-5 and V is TRBV25-1; D might be TRBD2 (6 bases). Deletions cut 6 bases from V and 4 bases from J, with 18 bases between. The CDR3 loop spans 15 amino acids. Germline-derived CDR1 and CDR2 are MGHDK and SYGVNS. CDR3 DNA sequence: TGTGCCAGCAGGCGGGCTAGCGTTGGGGGAGAGACCCAGTACTTC. Translation: CASRRASVGGETQYF.